This T cell receptor beta chain came from a study of blood T cell repertoires in COVID-19. About the study: The United States, Italy and Spain provided the acute and convalescent COVID-19 samples.

Per the original data handling: Counts of nucleated cells, estimated from reference gene primer amplification, were obtained. The repertoire was sequenced with immunoSEQ multiplex PCR; TCRdb's copy has only in-frame clones and lacks some. Clonal size and the V and J genes are those of that table, whereas D and trimming came from the DNA. The sample shows about 200,000 clones, 89% of them seen only once. Germline CDR1 is SGHRS and CDR2 is YFSETQ. This CDR3 has 15 amino acids. V gave up 4 bases and J gave up 3 bases; unmatched junction bases: 6. This clone was observed a handful of times. The sequenced sample consisted of peripheral blood. The chain combines TRBV5-1 with TRBJ2-7, with 11 nucleotides matching TRBD2. This clonotype originated in a man in his fifties or sixties who had recovered from COVID-19. The DNA for the CDR3 is TGCGCCAGCAGCGGGGGGACTAGCGGTAACTACGAGCAGTACTTC. It encodes CASSGGTSGNYEQYF.